This TCR beta chain is from a study of T cells expressing NK-cell markers. The CDR3 is made up of 18 amino acids. Germline V gives CDR1 SGHRS, CDR2 YFSETQ. TCRdb reprocessed the 5' RACE reads and stores each CDR3 protein as one record, lacking DNA. This sample's clone table lists about 400,000 distinct CDR3 sequences. The TCR sequence derives from a woman between 50 and 59 years old in good health. The sequenced sample was blood T cells: a sorted CD56 or NKG2C T cell subset, CD4+ or CD8+ T cells, or bulk PBMC T cells (not recorded which). This chain connects TRBV5-1 to TRBJ2-1; the D call of TRBD2 rests on TCRdb alone, since no DNA is present to check it. CDR3 amino acids: CASSSAPIKLAGYNEQFF. The full variable domain, its missing parts supplied by reference TRBV5-1 and TRBJ2-1, is KAGVTQTPRYLIKTRGQQVTLSCSPISGHRSVSWYQQTPGQGLQFLFEYFSETQRNKGNFPGRFSGRQFSNSRSEMNVSTLELGDSALYLCASSSAPIKLAGYNEQFFGPGTRLTVL.